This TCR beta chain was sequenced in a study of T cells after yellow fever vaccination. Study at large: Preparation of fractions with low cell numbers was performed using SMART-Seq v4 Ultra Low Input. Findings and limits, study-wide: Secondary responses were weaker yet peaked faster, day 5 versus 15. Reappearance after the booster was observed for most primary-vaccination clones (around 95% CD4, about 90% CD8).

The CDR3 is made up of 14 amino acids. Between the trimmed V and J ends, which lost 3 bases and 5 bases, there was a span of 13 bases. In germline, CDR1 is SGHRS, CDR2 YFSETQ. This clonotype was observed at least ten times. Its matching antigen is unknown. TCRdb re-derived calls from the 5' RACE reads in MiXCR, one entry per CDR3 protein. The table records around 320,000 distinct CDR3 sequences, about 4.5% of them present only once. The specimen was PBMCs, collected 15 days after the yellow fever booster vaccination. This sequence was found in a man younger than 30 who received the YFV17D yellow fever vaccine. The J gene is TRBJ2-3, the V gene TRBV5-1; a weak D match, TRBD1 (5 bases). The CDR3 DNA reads TGCGCCAGCAGCTCGGGCCGGCAGGGAGATACGCAGTATTTT. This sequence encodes CASSSGRQGDTQYF.